This T cell receptor (beta chain) was documented in a study of T cell changes during pregnancy in multiple sclerosis. Profiled with immunoSEQ multiplex PCR; TCRdb holds only in-frame clones, not every one. The table shows tens of thousands of clones, with roughly 90% occurring only once. The germline gives CDR1 MDHEN, CDR2 SYDVKM. This CDR3 comprises 15 residues. V dropped 5 bases and J dropped 0 bases, with 13 bases sitting between them. The gene calls are TRBV28 and TRBJ1-1, with D possibly matching TRBD1 (6 bases). The sequenced sample was peripheral blood, obtained after pregnancy. This TCR was recovered from a female donor in good health, enrolled as a control in a pregnancy study. CDR3 coding DNA: TGTGCCAGCAGTATTCACGGACAGCTGAACACTGAAGCTTTCTTT. Protein product: CASSIHGQLNTEAFF.